This T cell receptor beta chain was captured by sequencing in a study of beta chain features in type 1 diabetes. Sorting of CD4+ naive, central memory, regulatory and stem cell-like memory cells was performed via CD45RO/CCR7/CD25/CD127/CD95/CD27. Purity exceeding 95% was reached by all sorted populations. With 5 bases removed from V and 5 bases from J, the gap between germline ends came to 21 bases. This CDR3 has 16 amino acids. Germline V CDR1 and CDR2: SEHNR, FQNEAQ (reference sequence). Investigators reverse transcribed all isolated RNA, so they sequenced expressed TCRB transcripts. The protocol was immunoSEQ multiplex PCR, while the TCRdb copy is restricted to in-frame clones and leaves out a portion. This table holds 500,000 to 700,000 clones, about 14% found once. Findings and caveats of the study: There was a moderate but significant shortening of TCRB CDR3s in all four CD4+ subsets of Type 1 diabetes patients.

Comments on this clone: The antigen is not known. The same CDR3 can be traced to other DNA sequences in this sample.

The sequence was obtained from a man aged 18 to 29 in good health. This rearrangement joins TRBV7-9 to TRBJ1-2; D call uncertain. Sequencing was performed on naive CD4+ T cells from blood. The CDR3 nucleotides read TGTGCCAGCAGCCCCACGGCCGGGCAGACGCGATATGGCTACACCTTC. Its translation: CASSPTAGQTRYGYTF.